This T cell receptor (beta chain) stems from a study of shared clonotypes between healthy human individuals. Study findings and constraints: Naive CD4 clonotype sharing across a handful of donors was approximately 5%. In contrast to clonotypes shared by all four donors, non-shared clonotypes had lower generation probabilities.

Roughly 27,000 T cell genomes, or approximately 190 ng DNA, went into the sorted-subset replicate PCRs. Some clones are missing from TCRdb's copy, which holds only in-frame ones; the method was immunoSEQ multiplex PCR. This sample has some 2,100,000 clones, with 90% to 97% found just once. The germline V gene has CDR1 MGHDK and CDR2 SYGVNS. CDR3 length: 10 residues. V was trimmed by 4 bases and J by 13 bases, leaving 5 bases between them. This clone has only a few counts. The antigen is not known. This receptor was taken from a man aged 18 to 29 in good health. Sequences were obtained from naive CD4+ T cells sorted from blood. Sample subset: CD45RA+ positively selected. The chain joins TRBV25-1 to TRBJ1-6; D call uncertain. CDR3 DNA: TGTGCCAGCAGTGTCGGGCCCCTCCACTTT. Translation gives CASSVGPLHF.